This TCR beta chain was documented in a study of T cell responses to AZD1222 COVID-19 vaccine. The CDR3 runs 15 residues. Germline V gene data show CDR1 as SGHNT and CDR2 as YYREEE (reference sequence). Germline trimming cut 5 bases from V and 3 bases from J; bases unmatched to any gene: 10. Note on this clone: The target antigen is unknown.

The data were produced by immunoSEQ multiplex PCR, yet TCRdb's version contains in-frame clones alone and is incomplete. The table lists more than 95,000 clones, 88% of them singletons. Findings and caveats of the study: A reported finding is that nearly half of spike-specific TCRs target unmutated variant regions. Repertoires were collected only later (after the peak T cell response had occurred).

This TCR was sampled from an adult in good health. The chain uses TRBV5-4 and TRBJ2-7, with 8 nucleotides matching TRBD2. The starting material was peripheral blood, obtained on day 0 of AZD1222 vaccination. The DNA of the CDR3 is TGTGCCAGCAGTCAAAAGCGGGAGACCAACTACGAGCAGTACTTC. Encoded protein: CASSQKRETNYEQYF.